The clone carrying this T cell receptor (beta chain) was counted at least ten times. Its antigen is unknown. This record belongs to a study of identical twins. Template switching added a universal primer site; cDNA carried unique molecular identifiers. TCRdb called the 5' RACE reads again in MiXCR, with one record for every CDR3 protein. Among roughly 690,000 distinct CDR3 sequences, roughly 6.2% were seen once, and the ten largest hold about 1.8%. This CDR3 spans 20 amino acids. V shed 0 bases and J 1 base; nucleotides not matched to a gene: 13. The germline gives CDR1 MGHRA, CDR2 YSYEKL. All donors were healthy Caucasians. Overall study findings and caveats: Cross-sectional statistical analysis, not tracking of the same donors, underpinned the conclusions. Compared with unrelated sharing, twin-shared out-of-frame alpha sequences had more low-probability sequences.

This clonotype originated in a man between 18 and 35 years old in good health. The sample taken for sequencing was naive T cells sorted from blood. The rearrangement links TRBV4-1 to TRBJ2-2; 8 bases line up with TRBD1. CDR3: CASSQDRGQATTGNTGELFF. The DNA for the CDR3 is TGCGCCAGCAGCCAAGATAGGGGACAGGCGACTACTGGGAACACCGGGGAGCTGTTTTTT.